The 3 T cell receptor beta chains below come from one sample, sequenced in a study of blood T cell repertoires in COVID-19. Generated by immunoSEQ multiplex PCR, the TCRdb table keeps only in-frame clones and is missing some. This sample has 60,000 to 85,000 clones, with about four fifths found just once. Sequencing input: peripheral blood. These receptors originate from a human donor in a cohort sampled during active COVID-19.

The chain is built from TRBV7-9 and TRBJ1-1; D ambiguous. The CDR3 sequence is 12 residues long. The germline V and J ends were trimmed by 5 bases and 4 bases, with 8 bases remaining between them. Germline V gene data show CDR1 as SEHNR and CDR2 as FQNEAQ (reference sequence). In DNA form, the CDR3 reads TGTGCCAGCAGCGGAGAACGCACTGAAGCTTTCTTT. Its protein is CASSGERTEAFF.

This sequence joins TRBV29-1 and TRBJ2-7, with 7 bases aligning to TRBD1. The CDR3 is 11 amino acids. The germline gives CDR1 SQVTM, CDR2 ANQGSEA. The ends lost 6 bases at V and 5 bases at J; junction bases unmatched: 4. CDR3 sequence (DNA): TGCAGCGTGAGGGGGCGCGACGAGCAGTACTTC. It encodes CSVRGRDEQYF.

The chain is built from TRBV9 and TRBJ2-6; TRBD2 is a possible D gene (6 bases). Germline lookup yields CDR1 SGDLS and CDR2 YYNGEE. This CDR3 comprises 16 residues. Trimming removed 5 bases from V and 4 bases from J, with 16 bases in between. This CDR3 is CASSRSAGLGANVLTF. The CDR3 bases are TGTGCCAGCAGTCGGTCCGCGGGGTTGGGGGCCAACGTCCTGACTTTC.